These 32 T cell receptor beta chains originate from one sample sequenced in a study of blood T cell repertoires in COVID-19. The method was immunoSEQ multiplex PCR; TCRdb's version includes in-frame clones alone and lacks a portion of them. The repertoire holds 200,000 to 250,000 clones, with 83% as singletons. Sequenced input: peripheral blood. The receptors shown here come from a woman aged 25 to 39 with COVID-19, enrolled during active disease.

This chain uses TRBV18 with TRBJ2-7, with TRBD1 as a possible D gene (5 bases). Germline CDR1 is KGHSH and CDR2 is LQKENI. The CDR3 has 15 amino acids. Between the trimmed V and J ends, which lost 1 base and 0 bases, there was a span of 10 bases. The CDR3 sequence is CASSPLRASSYEQYF. DNA of the CDR3: TGTGCCAGCTCACCACTCAGGGCCAGCTCCTACGAGCAGTACTTC.

This chain uses TRBV18 with TRBJ1-1, with TRBD1 matching 7 bases. This CDR3 region has 16 residues. V lost 2 bases, J lost 4 bases, and 10 bases stayed unmatched. Per germline, CDR1 KGHSH and CDR2 LQKENI. This CDR3 is CASSPGEGGVSTEAFF. The CDR3 DNA sequence: TGTGCCAGCTCACCAGGGGAAGGGGGCGTTTCCACTGAAGCTTTCTTT.

The rearrangement links TRBV11-2 to TRBJ1-5, with D hard to call. V was cut by 5 bases and J by 1 base, with 12 bases left in between. Germline CDR1 reads SGHAT; CDR2 reads FQNNGV. The CDR3 has 15 amino acids. CDR3 coding DNA: TGTGCCAGCAGCCTGGGGAGGTCGAGCAATCAGCCCCAGCATTTT. Encoded protein: CASSLGRSSNQPQHF.

The chain employs TRBV11-3 and TRBJ2-3; TRBD1 is a possible D gene (6 bases). Between the trimmed V and J ends, which lost 7 bases and 6 bases, there was a span of 14 bases. Germline-derived CDR1 and CDR2 are SGHNT and YENEEA. This CDR3 contains 13 residues. Written as DNA, the CDR3 is TGTGCCAGCAAGGAAACAGGGAGTGATACGCAGTATTTT. It yields the protein CASKETGSDTQYF.

The chain employs TRBV2 and TRBJ1-5; D uncertain. Per germline, CDR1 SNHLY and CDR2 FYNNEI. The V gene lost 4 bases and the J gene lost 0 bases, with 7 bases spanning the gap. The CDR3 has 14 residues. CDR3 sequence reads: CASSGHYSNQPQHF. The CDR3 region has the DNA TGTGCCAGCAGTGGACATTATAGCAATCAGCCCCAGCATTTT.

The chain's CDR3 is CASSQDHRGLGDTQYF. DNA of the CDR3: TGCGCCAGCAGCCAAGACCACAGGGGTCTAGGAGATACGCAGTATTTT. This rearrangement joins TRBV4-3 to TRBJ2-3, with 7 bases aligning to TRBD1. CDR3 length equals 16 residues. The V gene's germline CDR1 is LGHNA and CDR2 YSLEER. J was trimmed by 5 bases and V by 0 bases; bases with no gene match: 8.

The J gene is TRBJ1-2, the V gene TRBV4-3, with 7 bases fitting TRBD1. CDR1 is LGHNA and CDR2 is YSLEER in the germline V gene. The J segment lost 4 bases and the V segment lost 1 base, leaving 6 bases of the junction unmatched. The length of the CDR3 is 15 residues. The CDR3 DNA is TGCGCCAGCAGCCAAGGTAGACAGGGCCTCTATGGCTACACCTTC. It yields the protein CASSQGRQGLYGYTF.

The J gene is TRBJ2-7, the V gene TRBV5-5, with 10 positions matching TRBD1. The CDR3 has 13 residues. Losses at the gene ends were 5 bases for V and 4 bases for J; bases not matched to a gene: 3. Germline CDR1 and CDR2: SGHKS and YYEKEE (reference sequence). The CDR3 is CASRDRGSYEQYF. The CDR3 DNA follows: TGTGCCAGCAGGGACAGGGGGAGTTACGAGCAGTACTTC. The full variable domain, rest sourced from reference TRBV5-5 and TRBJ2-7, is DAGVTQSPTHLIKTRGQQVTLRCSPISGHKSVSWYQQVLGQGPQFIFQYYEKEERGRGNFPDRFSARQFPNYSSELNVNALLLGDSALYLCASRDRGSYEQYFGPGTRLTVT.

The V and J genes are TRBV6-5 and TRBJ1-1; D possibly corresponds to TRBD1 (5 bases). This CDR3 is 13 amino acids long. CDR1 and CDR2 from the germline V gene are MNHEY and SVGAGI. Trimming removed 5 bases at V and 3 bases at J, with 10 bases between. The CDR3 loop reads CASSPGGDTEAFF. The CDR3 region has the DNA TGTGCCAGCAGTCCTGGGGGGGACACTGAAGCTTTCTTT.

This clone was seen a handful of times. The chain recombines TRBV7-9 with TRBJ2-1; 8 nucleotides agree with TRBD2. Trimming removed 6 bases from V and 4 bases from J; junction bases left unmatched: 5. The CDR3 is 14 amino acids. CDR1 is SEHNR and CDR2 is FQNEAQ in the germline V gene (reference sequence). This chain's CDR3 is CASRPAGGYNEQFF. The CDR3 DNA reads TGTGCCAGCAGGCCTGCGGGGGGTTACAATGAGCAGTTCTTC.

V gene TRBV28 combines with J gene TRBJ2-3; D is possibly TRBD2 (6 bases). Germline loops: CDR1 MDHEN, CDR2 SYDVKM. The CDR3 spans 16 residues. V was cut by 6 bases and J by 1 base, with 17 bases left in between. CDR3 amino acids: CASRGYSGTRTDTQYF. DNA of the CDR3: TGTGCCAGCAGGGGGTATAGCGGAACCCGCACAGATACGCAGTATTTT.

The chain has TRBV5-1 and TRBJ2-1, with 11 bases matching TRBD2. There are 16 residues in the CDR3. Germline V gives CDR1 SGHRS, CDR2 YFSETQ. V lost 4 bases and J lost 7; bases outside the gene matches: 10. The CDR3 coding sequence is TGCGCCAGCAGCATTACTAGCGGGAGATCTCTAAATGAGCAGTTCTTC. Its translation: CASSITSGRSLNEQFF.

V gene TRBV7-8 combines with J gene TRBJ2-7, with 11 bases lining up with TRBD2. The CDR3 contains 15 residues. From germline, CDR1 is SGHVS and CDR2 FQNEAQ. J lost 3 bases, V lost 4 bases, and 5 bases had no gene match. The chain's CDR3 is CASSSRLAGGYEQYF. As DNA, the CDR3 is TGTGCCAGCAGCTCCCGGCTAGCGGGGGGCTACGAGCAGTACTTC.

The chain couples TRBV19 to TRBJ2-2; D remains ambiguous. The CDR3 totals 12 residues. V dropped 2 bases and J dropped 4 bases, with 2 bases sitting between them. From germline, CDR1 is LNHDA and CDR2 SQIVND (reference sequence). CDR3 bases: TGTGCCAGTAGTATACGCACCGGGGAGCTGTTTTTT. Encoded protein: CASSIRTGELFF.

V gene TRBV7-9 combines with J gene TRBJ2-7; a weak D match, TRBD2 (6 bases). This CDR3 comprises 12 residues. CDR1 and CDR2 from the germline V gene are SEHNR and FQNEAQ (reference sequence). Trimming cost V 6 bases and J 4 bases, with 10 bases left between them. The CDR3 loop is CASSSGDYEQYF. CDR3 DNA sequence: TGTGCCAGCAGTTCGGGGGATTACGAGCAGTACTTC.

This chain joins TRBV12-3 or TRBV12-4 and TRBJ2-2; no firm D call. The CDR3 runs to 11 residues. Trimming left V 6 bases short and J 7 bases short, with 6 bases between. The DNA for the CDR3 is TGTGCCAGCAGCCTACTCGGGGAGCTGTTTTTT. Translating gives CASSLLGELFF.

This chain connects TRBV29-1 to TRBJ1-1, with D unclear. Trimming left V 3 bases short and J 0 bases short, with 2 bases between. This CDR3 region has 11 residues. CDR1 and CDR2 from the germline V gene are SQVTM and ANQGSEA. The CDR3 DNA is TGCAGCGTTGACATGAACACTGAAGCTTTCTTT. This encodes CSVDMNTEAFF.

This chain joins TRBV11-2 and TRBJ2-6, with 8 positions matching TRBD1. The germline V gene encodes CDR1 SGHAT and CDR2 FQNNGV. Unmatched junction bases numbered 9, after V lost 5 bases and J lost 0 bases. This CDR3 is 18 amino acids long. CDR3 bases: TGTGCCAGCAGCCACAGGACAGGGATTTCCTCTGGGGCCAACGTCCTGACTTTC. The encoded protein is CASSHRTGISSGANVLTF. Combining the CDR3 with reference TRBV11-2 and TRBJ2-6 gives the whole variable domain EAGVAQSPRYKIIEKRQSVAFWCNPISGHATLYWYQQILGQGPKLLIQFQNNGVVDDSQLPKDRFSAERLKGVDSTLKIQPAKLEDSAVYLCASSHRTGISSGANVLTFGAGSRLTVL.

The V call is TRBV27, the J call TRBJ2-4; 7 bases map to TRBD1. With V trimmed by 4 bases and J by 4 bases, 4 bases remained unmatched. The CDR3 spans 14 residues. Per germline, CDR1 MNHEY and CDR2 SMNVEV (reference sequence). The CDR3 region has the DNA TGTGCCAGCAGTTCAAGGGACAGAAAAAACATTCAGTACTTC. It translates to CASSSRDRKNIQYF.

V is TRBV9 and J is TRBJ2-5, with 8 bases matching TRBD2. Trimming took 0 bases from V and 2 from J; bases not matched to a gene: 9. CDR3 size: 17 residues. Germline V lookup: CDR1 SGDLS, CDR2 YYNGEE. The CDR3 coding sequence is TGTGCCAGCAGCGTAGGAGGGTCGGGGGGGCGGCAAGAGACCCAGTACTTC. It codes for CASSVGGSGGRQETQYF.

This clone was counted a few times. The chain joins TRBV7-9 to TRBJ1-1, with D hard to call. The germline gives CDR1 SEHNR, CDR2 FQNEAQ (reference sequence). V lost 6 bases and J lost 5, with 22 bases in between. This CDR3 region has 16 residues. The DNA of the CDR3 is TGTGCCAGCAGACCATGGGGAGCCTCCGAACAGACTGAAGCTTTCTTT. The encoded protein is CASRPWGASEQTEAFF. The complete variable domain, with remaining parts taken from reference TRBV7-9 and TRBJ1-1, reads DTGVSQNPRHKITKRGQNVTFRCDPISEHNRLYWYRQTLGQGPEFLTYFQNEAQLEKSRLLSDRFSAERPKGSFSTLEIQRTEQGDSAMYLCASRPWGASEQTEAFFGQGTRLTVV.

The V and J genes are TRBV5-1 and TRBJ2-1, with 10 positions matching TRBD2. Unmatched junction bases numbered 6, after V lost 0 bases and J lost 9 bases. The germline gives CDR1 SGHRS, CDR2 YFSETQ. The CDR3 has 15 amino acids. CDR3 protein: CASSLAGTSASEQFF. The CDR3 nucleotides read TGCGCCAGCAGCTTGGCCGGGACTAGCGCCTCTGAGCAGTTCTTC. The full variable domain, completed using reference TRBV5-1 and TRBJ2-1, is KAGVTQTPRYLIKTRGQQVTLSCSPISGHRSVSWYQQTPGQGLQFLFEYFSETQRNKGNFPGRFSGRQFSNSRSEMNVSTLELGDSALYLCASSLAGTSASEQFFGPGTRLTVL.

The V and J genes are TRBV18 and TRBJ2-7; weak D call: TRBD2 (6 bases). CDR3 length: 13 residues. Trimming cost V 1 base and J 6 bases, with 10 bases left between them. Germline V gene sequence: CDR1 KGHSH, CDR2 LQKENI. CDR3 loop: CASSPRDSAEQYF. The CDR3 DNA reads TGTGCCAGCTCACCACGGGACTCCGCCGAGCAGTACTTC.

The J gene is TRBJ2-5, the V gene TRBV3-1 (or the pseudogene TRBV3-2); 12 bases are a match to TRBD2. With V trimmed by 4 bases and J by 7 bases, 10 bases remained unmatched. The germline V gene encodes CDR1 LGHDT and CDR2 YNNKEL (reference sequence). CDR3 length equals 16 residues. CDR3 sequence reads: CASSRRTSGEIGTQYF. As DNA, the CDR3 is TGTGCCAGCAGCCGTCGGACTAGCGGGGAGATAGGGACCCAGTACTTC.

V usage is TRBV9 and J usage is TRBJ2-3, with 10 nucleotides matching TRBD2. CDR1 and CDR2 (germline): SGDLS, YYNGEE. The CDR3 spans 17 residues. Trimming at V came to 0 bases and at J to 6 bases, leaving 10 bases not matched to a gene. This CDR3 is CASSVVASGSFVDTQYF. CDR3 bases: TGTGCCAGCAGCGTAGTGGCTAGCGGGAGTTTTGTTGATACGCAGTATTTT.

The chain joins TRBV5-1 to TRBJ1-6; D is perhaps TRBD1 (5 bases). This CDR3 is built from 14 residues. Germline CDR1 is SGHRS and CDR2 is YFSETQ. Trimming took 4 bases from V and 7 from J, leaving 12 bases between them. The CDR3 sequence: CASSSRGTNSPLHF. CDR3 bases: TGCGCCAGCAGCAGCCGGGGGACCAATTCACCCCTCCACTTT.

The chain recombines TRBV6-4 with TRBJ2-5, with 10 nucleotides matching TRBD2. Germline V gene sequence: CDR1 MRHNA, CDR2 SNTAGT. The CDR3 runs to 14 residues. V gave up 7 bases and J gave up 1 base; unmatched junction bases: 3. Here the CDR3 DNA reads TGTGCCAGCATCCGGACTAGCGGCCAAGAGACCCAGTACTTC. Amino acid sequence: CASIRTSGQETQYF.

The chain is built from TRBV4-2 and TRBJ1-4; no reliable D call. V dropped 0 bases and J dropped 5 bases, with 7 bases sitting between them. The germline V gene encodes CDR1 LGHNA and CDR2 YNFKEQ. This CDR3 contains 14 residues. The CDR3 reads CASSQDHSNEKLFF. The CDR3 DNA reads as TGTGCCAGCAGCCAAGATCACAGCAATGAAAAACTGTTTTTT.

The gene calls are TRBV14 and TRBJ2-1; 8 nucleotides agree with TRBD2. There are 14 residues in the CDR3. With 7 bases clipped from V and 2 bases from J, the junction kept 4 bases outside the gene matches. The germline V gene has CDR1 SGHDN and CDR2 FVKESK. The CDR3 is CASKRGGTYNEQFF. The CDR3 DNA reads as TGTGCCAGCAAACGGGGGGGTACCTACAATGAGCAGTTCTTC.

Only a few counts were recorded for this clone. The chain joins TRBV16 to TRBJ1-3; D gene ambiguous. The length of the CDR3 is 16 residues. Germline V lookup: CDR1 KGHSY, CDR2 FQNENV. Trimming took 4 bases from V and 0 from J, leaving 13 bases between them. CDR3 region: CASSPVVPGSGNTIYF. DNA for the CDR3: TGTGCCAGCAGCCCTGTTGTACCGGGCTCTGGAAACACCATATATTTT. Using reference TRBV16 and TRBJ1-3 for the parts outside the CDR3, the full variable domain is GEEVAQTPKHLVRGEGQKAKLYCAPIKGHSYVFWYQQVLKNEFKFLISFQNENVFDETGMPKERFSAKCLPNSPCSLEIQATKLEDSAVYFCASSPVVPGSGNTIYFGEGSWLTVV.

The rearrangement joins TRBV12-5 to TRBJ2-5; no clear D gene. Germline-derived CDR1 and CDR2 are LGHNT and FRNRAP. The CDR3 loop spans 13 amino acids. The V end lost 0 bases, the J end lost 3 bases, and 5 bases lay between the germline ends. The DNA of the CDR3 is TGTGCTAGTGGTTTGGTAACGGAAGAGACCCAGTACTTC. This encodes CASGLVTEETQYF.

The chain is built from TRBV30 and TRBJ1-2; unclear D gene. This CDR3 is built from 15 residues. Between the trimmed V and J ends, which lost 3 bases and 2 bases, there was a span of 16 bases. CDR1 and CDR2 from the germline V gene are GTSNPN and SVGIG (reference sequence). CDR3 sequence reads: CAWRLLGRENYGYTF. CDR3 DNA sequence: TGTGCCTGGAGACTACTTGGGAGAGAAAACTATGGCTACACCTTC.